This TCR beta chain is drawn from a study of human T cells and chemical hapten exposure. The overall study: Patch tests containing 0.01% DPC, applied to the upper back, were read at 6 days. Study-level points and caveats: With regard to DPC sensitization, TCRs above 1 in 1000 frequency did not change.

Time point specified: patch test 1, 2 weeks after DPC sensitization. Treatment in this sample: therapeutic diphenylcyclopropenone sensitization with weekly scalp DPC. Via MiXCR, TCRdb re-called the RACE reads, giving one row per CDR3 protein. The table lists 95,000 to 100,000 distinct CDR3 sequences, around an eighth of them singletons, with 2.1% in the top ten. A word on this clonotype: Its antigen is unidentified.

This CDR3 contains 14 residues. V was clipped by 1 base and J by 12 bases, with 13 bases between them. The sequence was obtained from a woman between 40 and 50 years old with alopecia areata. Some clones in this sample may be carry-over from other donors' samples. The gene calls are TRBV12-3 or TRBV12-4 and TRBJ1-6; D uncertain. The sequencing here drew on whole blood, taken in connection with sensitization to the hapten diphenylcyclopropenone (DPC). CDR3 loop: CASSLGTGRQPLHF. CDR3 coding DNA: TGTGCCAGCAGTTTAGGGACGGGGAGGCAACCCCTCCACTTT.